This T cell receptor beta chain was sequenced for a study of CD8+CD57+ T cells in acquired aplastic anemia. The authors sequenced patients whose flow cytometry had shown CD8+CD57+ cell expansion. A severe acquired aplastic anemia diagnosis applied to all patients. Genomic DNA served as template for TCR beta VDJ and CDR3 profiling. Each CDR3 protein gets one entry after TCRdb re-called the reads with MiXCR. The sample holds approximately 250,000 distinct CDR3 sequences; approximately 82% are singletons and the top ten take around 40%. CDR3 length: 14 amino acids. Per the germline V gene, CDR1 is SGHVS and CDR2 is FQNEAQ. Details on this clonotype: A junction boundary mismatches the germline segment, possibly from a read error.

The chain carries TRBV7-8 and TRBJ1-5; no clear D. This clonotype originated in a human donor with aplastic anemia. The source material was sorted CD4+, CD8+, or CD8+CD57+ T cells (not recorded which) from PBMCs. CDR3 sequence reads: CASSLAGSGQPQHF. The CDR3 DNA reads TGTGCCAGCAGCTTAGCAGGCAGCGGGCAGCCGCAGCATTTT.